This T cell receptor (beta chain) originates from a study of T cell clones after liver transplantation. Across the study: Post-transplant blood was tracked for graft-donor-reactive T cell clones identified in a pre-transplant mixed lymphocyte reaction. Findings and limits, study-wide: Conclusions were preliminary, with small, heterogeneous patient groups. In most of the 8 subjects, circulating graft-donor-reactive CD4 TCRbeta sequences fell significantly after transplant. Graft donor-reactive T cells possibly entered the graft instead of undergoing deletion.

The CDR3 totals 15 residues. Germline V gene lookup returns CDR1 MNHEY and CDR2 SVGAGI. V was trimmed by 2 bases and J by 16 bases, leaving 23 bases between them. The table came from immunoSEQ multiplex PCR; TCRdb's copy has only in-frame clones and leaves some out. In the table there are about 75,000 clones, approximately 80% of which are singletons. As to this clone: Its antigen is unknown.

V and J are TRBV6-5 and TRBJ2-2; D perhaps matches TRBD1 (8 bases). This clonotype was sampled from a human patient who received a liver transplant. A share of the T cells may be of graft donor origin. This specimen was CD4+ T cells from blood, taken around 48 months after liver transplant. CDR3 bases: TGTGCCAGCAGTTACACGGACCCCCAACAGGGGGGGGAGTTTTTT. This gives the protein CASSYTDPQQGGEFF.